This T cell receptor beta chain is drawn from a study of glioma-infiltrating T cells after dendritic cell vaccination. Study findings and constraints: Few patients contributed both blood and tumor specimens. Patients with more pretreatment TILs had longer time to progression and survival.

The protocol was immunoSEQ multiplex PCR, while the TCRdb copy is restricted to in-frame clones and leaves out a portion. Of 50,000 to 70,000 clones listed, about 79% are singletons. CDR1 and CDR2 (germline): PRHDT, FYEKMQ (reference sequence). This CDR3 has 13 amino acids. The V end lost 0 bases, the J end lost 2 bases, and 4 bases lay between the germline ends. Time point described: after dendritic cell vaccination, including at tumor progression/relapse. Of note for this clone: What it binds is not known.

Sequencing was performed on blood, taken after dendritic cell vaccination. The chain uses TRBV13 and TRBJ1-2; D gene uncertain. The sequence derives from a human donor with glioblastoma. The CDR3 sequence is CASSLGRNYGYTF. The CDR3 DNA reads as TGTGCCAGCAGCTTAGGACGGAACTATGGCTACACCTTC.